These 3 T cell receptor beta chains originate from one sample sequenced in a study of shared clonotypes between healthy human individuals. Produced via immunoSEQ multiplex PCR; TCRdb's table is partial and in-frame only. This repertoire shows 550,000 to 850,000 clones, around 72% found once; its top ten account for approximately 1.6%. The sequencing input was memory CD4+ T cells sorted from blood. The subset: CD45RA-negative fraction. The receptors originated from a woman aged 25-40 years in good health.

This clone occurred once. The chain employs TRBV2 and TRBJ2-7, with 7 bases matching TRBD2. V shed 6 bases, J shed 3 bases, and the junction held 8 bases outside the gene matches. Germline V gene lookup returns CDR1 SNHLY and CDR2 FYNNEI. This CDR3 has 14 residues. The CDR3 protein is CASRFGGGLYEQYF. The CDR3 nucleotides are TGTGCCAGCAGATTTGGGGGAGGGCTCTACGAGCAGTACTTC.

The chain links TRBV29-1 to TRBJ2-2; a possible D gene is TRBD1 (6 bases). Trimming stripped 7 bases from V and 6 bases from J, with 9 bases between. Germline V gives CDR1 SQVTM, CDR2 ANQGSEA. The CDR3 loop spans 11 amino acids. CDR3 coding DNA: TGCAGCGGACAGGTCGCCGGGGAGCTGTTTTTT. Amino acid sequence: CSGQVAGELFF.

The J gene is TRBJ1-4, the V gene TRBV28, with D hard to call. V lost 6 bases and J 0 bases, leaving 14 bases between the germline ends. This CDR3 comprises 16 residues. Germline V lookup: CDR1 MDHEN, CDR2 SYDVKM. The CDR3 reads CASRYRHTATNEKLFF. Written as DNA, the CDR3 is TGTGCCAGCAGGTACCGACACACCGCAACTAATGAAAAACTGTTTTTT.